Below, 15 T cell receptor beta chains from the same sample are listed, as sequenced in a study of breast tumors, draining lymph nodes, adjacent tissues. Breast cancer patients provided tissue from their axillary draining lymph nodes. TCRdb independently ran MiXCR on the multiplex PCR reads; one entry per CDR3 protein. Of 150,000 to 200,000 distinct CDR3 sequences listed, about 34% are singletons. The sample was axillary lymph node tissue. Receptors originate from a female donor with breast cancer. Some clones in this sample may be carry-over from other donors' samples.

This clonotype came up once. As DNA, the CDR3 is TGCGCCAGCAGCCTACTAGCGGGATTAAGCTCCTACAATGAGCAGTTCTTC. It yields the protein CASSLLAGLSSYNEQFF. The rearrangement uses TRBV4-1 and TRBJ2-1; 10 bases match TRBD2. Losses at the gene ends were 4 bases for V and 0 bases for J; bases not matched to a gene: 6. Germline values: CDR1 MGHRA, CDR2 YSYEKL. This CDR3 has 17 amino acids.

Comment on this clonotype: This likely comes from a read error, as the CDR3 has no conserved phenylalanine or tryptophan at its end. The genes are TRBV6-1 and TRBJ2-1; TRBD1 agrees at 8 bases. The germline V gene has CDR1 MNHNS and CDR2 SASEGT. Germline trimming cut 6 bases from V and 2 bases from J; bases unmatched to any gene: 6. The CDR3 consists of 15 residues. CDR3 nucleotide sequence: TGTGCCAGCAGCCCGGACAGGGCTGCCTACAATGAGCAGTTCCTC. It translates to CASSPDRAAYNEQFL.

Comment on this clonotype: It may be a read error: a sequence one base away is much more abundant. The gene calls are TRBV7-2 and TRBJ1-2, with TRBD1 identical over 10 bases. CDR1 SGHTA and CDR2 FQGNSA come from the germline V gene. CDR3 size: 15 residues. The CDR3 nucleotides are TGTGCCAGCAGCCCACTTGACAGGGGGCCGCGTGGCTACCCCTTC. Its translation is CASSPLDRGPRGYPF.

Remarks on this clonotype: A much larger clone lies a single base off, so this may be a read error. This rearrangement joins TRBV20-1 to TRBJ2-1; D possibly matches TRBD1 or TRBD2 (6 bases each). The germline CDR1 and CDR2 sequences are DFQATT and SNEGSKA (reference sequence). CDR3 size: 14 residues. The CDR3 DNA is TGCAGTGCGCCACACGGGGGCCGGTACACTGAGCAGTTCTTC. As protein: CSAPHGGRYTEQFF.

The chain has TRBV19 and TRBJ1-1, with D possibly matching TRBD1 (6 bases). The V end lost 10 bases, the J end lost 3 bases, and 12 bases lay between the germline ends. The CDR3 totals 12 residues. Germline CDR1 and CDR2: LNHDA and SQIVND (reference sequence). CDR3 residues: CATLGAYTEAFF. CDR3 nucleotide sequence: TGTGCCACCCTGGGGGCATACACTGAAGCTTTCTTT. Combining the CDR3 with reference TRBV19 and TRBJ1-1 gives the whole variable domain DGGITQSPKYLFRKEGQNVTLSCEQNLNHDAMYWYRQDPGQGLRLIYYSQIVNDFQKGDIAEGYSVSREKKESFPLTVTSAQKNPTAFYLCATLGAYTEAFFGQGTRLTVV.

Many counts were recorded for this clonotype. The V gene is TRBV11-2, the J gene TRBJ2-7; TRBD1 agrees at 8 bases. Per germline, CDR1 SGHAT and CDR2 FQNNGV. The CDR3 runs 15 residues. V was pared by 6 bases and J by 5 bases, with 12 bases of the junction left unmatched. The DNA of the CDR3 is TGTGCCAGCAGTCACGGACAGGGTGTTTGGAACGAGCAGTACTTC. Encoded protein: CASSHGQGVWNEQYF.

CDR3 DNA: TGTGCCACCAGTGACCTCCTAGCGGGAGGACACAATGAGCAGTTCTTC. As protein: CATSDLLAGGHNEQFF. The chain links TRBV24-1 to TRBJ2-1; 11 bases line up with TRBD2. Trimming at V came to 4 bases and at J to 5 bases, leaving 6 bases not matched to a gene. Germline lookup yields CDR1 KGHDR and CDR2 SFDVKD. CDR3 length: 16 amino acids.

There are many counts of this clonotype. The gene calls are TRBV7-8 and TRBJ1-5; a possible D gene is TRBD1 (5 bases). This CDR3 spans 15 amino acids. The ends were cut back, 5 bases at V and 1 base at J, with 12 bases in the middle. Germline V CDR1 and CDR2: SGHVS, FQNEAQ. The CDR3 DNA is TGTGCCAGCAGCCCGTTGGGGGGGAGCAATCAGCCCCAGCATTTT. This gives the protein CASSPLGGSNQPQHF.

This clonotype showed up many times. The chain carries TRBV29-1 and TRBJ2-1; 7 nucleotides agree with TRBD2. Germline V CDR1 and CDR2: SQVTM, ANQGSEA. CDR3 length: 13 amino acids. Unmatched junction bases numbered 12, after V lost 6 bases and J lost 10 bases. The DNA for the CDR3 is TGCAGCGTCCCGACTAGCCGTCAATGGGAGCAGTTCTTC. It yields the protein CSVPTSRQWEQFF.

This clonotype was recorded at least ten times. The J gene is TRBJ2-7, the V gene TRBV6-6; TRBD1 or TRBD2 may be the D gene (5 bases each). Trimming stripped 4 bases from V and 5 bases from J, with 15 bases between. Germline V CDR1 and CDR2: MNHNY, SVGAGI (reference sequence). The CDR3 covers 14 residues. In DNA form, the CDR3 reads TGTGCCAGCAGTTCTCTGTCGGGGCTGGACGAGCAGTACTTC. Its translation: CASSSLSGLDEQYF.

At least ten counts were recorded for this clonotype. The gene calls are TRBV7-8 and TRBJ2-1; D gene ambiguous. Trimming took 4 bases from V and 0 from J, leaving 13 bases between them. The germline CDR1 and CDR2 sequences are SGHVS and FQNEAQ. The CDR3 length is 16 residues. CDR3 residues: CASSSPVGSSYNEQFF. The CDR3 DNA follows: TGTGCCAGCAGCTCCCCTGTGGGCAGCTCCTACAATGAGCAGTTCTTC.

This chain links TRBV4-1 with TRBJ2-3; 10 bases align to TRBD2. V lost 4 bases, J lost 2 bases, and 6 bases stayed unmatched. Germline assignment: CDR1 MGHRA and CDR2 YSYEKL. This CDR3 spans 16 amino acids. CDR3 sequence reads: CASSPGLAAYTDTQYF. Here the CDR3 DNA reads TGCGCCAGCAGCCCTGGACTAGCGGCTTACACAGATACGCAGTATTTT.

V gene TRBV6-9 combines with J gene TRBJ2-4, with no clear D. There are 16 residues in the CDR3. The ends were cut back, 5 bases at V and 2 bases at J, with 16 bases in the middle. In germline, CDR1 is MNHGY, CDR2 SVAAGI. CDR3: CASSEVYAASKNIQYF. CDR3 sequence (DNA): TGTGCCAGCAGTGAAGTATACGCGGCGTCCAAAAACATTCAGTACTTC.

This clonotype was detected many times. The genes are TRBV24-1 and TRBJ2-2; possible D gene TRBD2, 5 bases. Germline CDR1 is KGHDR and CDR2 is SFDVKD. Trimming left V 9 bases short and J 6 bases short, with 10 bases between. CDR3 length: 12 residues. In DNA, the CDR3 is TGTGCCACCCGAGCGGCCCCCGGGGAGCTGTTTTTT. Amino acids: CATRAAPGELFF.

J is TRBJ2-1 and V is TRBV7-9; TRBD2 matches 10 bases. The V gene end was trimmed by 1 base and the J gene end by 10 bases; junction bases not matched to a gene: 16. CDR1 SEHNR and CDR2 FQNEAQ come from the germline V gene (reference sequence). The CDR3 consists of 18 residues. The CDR3 coding sequence is TGTGCCAGCAGCTTAGATCAAGCGGGAGGGCCCATATCTCGCGAGCAGTTCTTC. This sequence encodes CASSLDQAGGPISREQFF. The full variable domain, its missing parts supplied by reference TRBV7-9 and TRBJ2-1, is DTGVSQNPRHKITKRGQNVTFRCDPISEHNRLYWYRQTLGQGPEFLTYFQNEAQLEKSRLLSDRFSAERPKGSFSTLEIQRTEQGDSAMYLCASSLDQAGGPISREQFFGPGTRLTVL.